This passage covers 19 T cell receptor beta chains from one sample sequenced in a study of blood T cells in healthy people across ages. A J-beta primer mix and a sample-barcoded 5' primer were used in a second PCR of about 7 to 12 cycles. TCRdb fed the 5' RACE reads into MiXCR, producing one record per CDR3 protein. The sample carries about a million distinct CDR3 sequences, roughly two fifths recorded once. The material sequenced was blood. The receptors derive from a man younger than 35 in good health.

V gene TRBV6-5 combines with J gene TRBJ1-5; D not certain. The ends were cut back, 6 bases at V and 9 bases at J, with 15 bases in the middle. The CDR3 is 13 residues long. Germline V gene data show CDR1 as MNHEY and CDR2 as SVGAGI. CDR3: CASRPDGYRPQHF. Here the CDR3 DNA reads TGTGCCAGCAGACCGGACGGATATCGGCCCCAGCATTTT.

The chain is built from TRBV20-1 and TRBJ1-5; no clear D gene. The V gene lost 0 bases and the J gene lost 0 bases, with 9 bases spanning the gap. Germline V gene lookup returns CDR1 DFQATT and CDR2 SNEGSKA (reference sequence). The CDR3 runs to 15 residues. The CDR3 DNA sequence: TGCAGTGCTAGAGATCGTAGGGTTAGCAATCAGCCCCAGCATTTT. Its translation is CSARDRRVSNQPQHF.

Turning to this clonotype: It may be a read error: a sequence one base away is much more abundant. The CDR3: CAISAATDTRYF. The CDR3 DNA is TGTGCCATCAGTGCGGCCACAGATACGCGGTATTTT. This rearrangement joins TRBV10-3 to TRBJ2-3; no clear D gene. Germline V gene lookup returns CDR1 ENHRY and CDR2 SYGVKD. The CDR3 is 12 residues long.

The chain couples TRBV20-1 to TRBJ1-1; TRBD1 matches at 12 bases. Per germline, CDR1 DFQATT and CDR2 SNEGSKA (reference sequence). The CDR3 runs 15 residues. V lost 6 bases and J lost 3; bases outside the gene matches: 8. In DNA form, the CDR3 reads TGCAGTGCCCCCGGGACAGGGGGCGAGGACACTGAAGCTTTCTTT. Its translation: CSAPGTGGEDTEAFF.

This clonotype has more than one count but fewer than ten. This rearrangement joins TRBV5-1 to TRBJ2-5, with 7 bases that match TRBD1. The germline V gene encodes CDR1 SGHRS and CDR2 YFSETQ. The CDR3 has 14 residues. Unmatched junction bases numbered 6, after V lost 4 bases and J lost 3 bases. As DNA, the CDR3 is TGCGCCAGCAGCCATAGGGACAGCAAAGAGACCCAGTACTTC. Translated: CASSHRDSKETQYF.

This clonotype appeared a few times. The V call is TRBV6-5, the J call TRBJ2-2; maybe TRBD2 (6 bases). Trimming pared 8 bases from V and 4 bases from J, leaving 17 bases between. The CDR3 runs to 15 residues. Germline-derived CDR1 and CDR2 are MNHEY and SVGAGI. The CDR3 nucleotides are TGTGCCAGCCGTGTGGCTAGCGTGAGCACCGGGGAGCTGTTTTTT. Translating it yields CASRVASVSTGELFF.

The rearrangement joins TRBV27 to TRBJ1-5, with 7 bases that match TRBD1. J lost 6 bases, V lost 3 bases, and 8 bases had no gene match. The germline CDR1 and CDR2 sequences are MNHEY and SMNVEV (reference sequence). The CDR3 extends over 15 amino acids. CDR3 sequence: CASSLKGAGGQPQHF. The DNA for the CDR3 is TGTGCCAGCAGTTTGAAGGGGGCGGGGGGTCAGCCCCAGCATTTT.

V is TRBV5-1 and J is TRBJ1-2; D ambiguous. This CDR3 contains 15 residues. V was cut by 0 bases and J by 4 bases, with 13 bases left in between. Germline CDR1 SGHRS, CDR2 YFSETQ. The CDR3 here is CASSLETPAAYGYTF. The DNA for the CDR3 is TGCGCCAGCAGCTTGGAGACTCCGGCGGCCTATGGCTACACCTTC.

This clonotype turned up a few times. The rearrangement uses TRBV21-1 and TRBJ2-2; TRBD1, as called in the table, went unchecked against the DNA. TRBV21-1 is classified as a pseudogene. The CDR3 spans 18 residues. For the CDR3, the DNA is TGTGCCAGCAGCAAAAGATGGAGATCGGACACATTGGCCGGGGAGCTGTTTTTT. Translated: CASSKRWRSDTLAGELFF.

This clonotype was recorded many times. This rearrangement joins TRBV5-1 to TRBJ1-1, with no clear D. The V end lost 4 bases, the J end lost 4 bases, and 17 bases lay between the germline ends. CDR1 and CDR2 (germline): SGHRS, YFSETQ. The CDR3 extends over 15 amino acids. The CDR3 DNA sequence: TGCGCCAGCAGCCCGAGACCTAAGGGAAGCACTGAAGCTTTCTTT. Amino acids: CASSPRPKGSTEAFF. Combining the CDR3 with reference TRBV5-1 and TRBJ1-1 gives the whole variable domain KAGVTQTPRYLIKTRGQQVTLSCSPISGHRSVSWYQQTPGQGLQFLFEYFSETQRNKGNFPGRFSGRQFSNSRSEMNVSTLELGDSALYLCASSPRPKGSTEAFFGQGTRLTVV.

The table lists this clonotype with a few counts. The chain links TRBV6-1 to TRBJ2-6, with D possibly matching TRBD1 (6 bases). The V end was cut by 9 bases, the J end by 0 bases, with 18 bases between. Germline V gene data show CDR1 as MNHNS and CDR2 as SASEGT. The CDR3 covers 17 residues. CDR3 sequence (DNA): TGTGCCAGTCGCCAAGGACAGCTTTTCTCTGGGGCCAACGTCCTGACTTTC. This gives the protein CASRQGQLFSGANVLTF.

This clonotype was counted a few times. The CDR3 loop is CASSLAPGDSYYGYTF. The CDR3 DNA reads as TGTGCCAGCAGCTTAGCGCCAGGGGACAGCTACTATGGCTACACCTTC. This chain uses TRBV7-8 with TRBJ1-2, with 7 bases matching TRBD1. The germline gives CDR1 SGHVS, CDR2 FQNEAQ. Trimming removed 0 bases from V and 3 bases from J; junction bases left unmatched: 7. The CDR3 is 16 amino acids.

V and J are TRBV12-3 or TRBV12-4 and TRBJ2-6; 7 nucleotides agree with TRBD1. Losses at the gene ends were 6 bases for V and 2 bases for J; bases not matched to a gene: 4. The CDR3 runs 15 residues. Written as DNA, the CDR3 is TGTGCCAGCAGCCGGACAGGAACTGGGGCCAACGTCCTGACTTTC. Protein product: CASSRTGTGANVLTF.

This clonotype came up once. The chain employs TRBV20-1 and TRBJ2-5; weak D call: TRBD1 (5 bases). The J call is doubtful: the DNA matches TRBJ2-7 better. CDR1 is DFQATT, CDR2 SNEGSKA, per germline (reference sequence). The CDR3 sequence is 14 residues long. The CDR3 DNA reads TGCAGTGCTAGAGAGACCTCCAGGGTCGCCGAGCAGTACTTC. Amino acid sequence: CSARETSRVAEQYF.

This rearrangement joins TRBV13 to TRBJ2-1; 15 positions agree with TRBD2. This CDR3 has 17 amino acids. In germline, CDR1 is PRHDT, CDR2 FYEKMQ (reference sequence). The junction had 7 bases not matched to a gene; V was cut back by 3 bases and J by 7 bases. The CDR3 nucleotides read TGTGCCAGCAGCTTCAGGACTAGCGGGGGGGCTGAAAATGAGCAGTTCTTC. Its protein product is CASSFRTSGGAENEQFF. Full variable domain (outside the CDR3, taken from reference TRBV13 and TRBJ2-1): AAGVIQSPRHLIKEKRETATLKCYPIPRHDTVYWYQQGPGQDPQFLISFYEKMQSDKGSIPDRFSAQQFSDYHSELNMSSLELGDSALYFCASSFRTSGGAENEQFFGPGTRLTVL.

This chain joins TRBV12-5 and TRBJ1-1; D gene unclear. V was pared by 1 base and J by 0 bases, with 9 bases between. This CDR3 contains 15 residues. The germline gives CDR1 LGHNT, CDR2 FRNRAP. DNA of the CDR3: TGTGCTAGTGGTTTGGGCGCCAGTTTGAACACTGAAGCTTTCTTT. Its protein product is CASGLGASLNTEAFF.

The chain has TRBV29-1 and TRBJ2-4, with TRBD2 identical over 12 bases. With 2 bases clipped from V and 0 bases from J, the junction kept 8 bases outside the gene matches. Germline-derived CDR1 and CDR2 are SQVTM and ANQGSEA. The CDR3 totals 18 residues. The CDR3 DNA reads TGCAGCGTTGAATGGGCTAGCGGGGGGGCCAGAGCCAAAAACATTCAGTACTTC. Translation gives CSVEWASGGARAKNIQYF.

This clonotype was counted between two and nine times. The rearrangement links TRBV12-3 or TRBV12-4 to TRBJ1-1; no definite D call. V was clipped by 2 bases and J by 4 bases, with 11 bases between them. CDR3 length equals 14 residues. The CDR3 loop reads CASSLKGFVTEAFF. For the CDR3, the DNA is TGTGCCAGCAGTTTAAAGGGATTCGTCACTGAAGCTTTCTTT.

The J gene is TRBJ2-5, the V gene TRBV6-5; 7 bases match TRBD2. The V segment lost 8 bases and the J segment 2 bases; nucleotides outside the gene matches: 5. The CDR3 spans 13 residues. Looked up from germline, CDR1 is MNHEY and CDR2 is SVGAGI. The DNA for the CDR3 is TGTGCCAGCGGGAGGGGTTGGCAAGAGACCCAGTACTTC. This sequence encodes CASGRGWQETQYF.